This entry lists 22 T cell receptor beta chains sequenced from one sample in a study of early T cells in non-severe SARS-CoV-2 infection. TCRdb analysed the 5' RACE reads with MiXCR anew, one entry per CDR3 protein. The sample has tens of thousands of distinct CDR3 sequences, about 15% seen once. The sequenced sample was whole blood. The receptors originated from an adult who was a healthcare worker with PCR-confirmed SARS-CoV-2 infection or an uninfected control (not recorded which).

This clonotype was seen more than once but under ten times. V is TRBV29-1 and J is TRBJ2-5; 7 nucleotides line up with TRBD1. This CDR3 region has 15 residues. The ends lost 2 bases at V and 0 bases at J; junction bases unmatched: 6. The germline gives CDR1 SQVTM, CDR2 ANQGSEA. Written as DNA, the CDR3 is TGCAGCGTTGAAAGGACAGGCCTGTACCAAGAGACCCAGTACTTC. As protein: CSVERTGLYQETQYF. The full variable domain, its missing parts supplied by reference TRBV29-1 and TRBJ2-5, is SAVISQKPSRDICQRGTSLTIQCQVDSQVTMMFWYRQQPGQSLTLIATANQGSEATYESGFVIDKFPISRPNLTFSTLTVSNMSPEDSSIYLCSVERTGLYQETQYFGPGTRLLVL.

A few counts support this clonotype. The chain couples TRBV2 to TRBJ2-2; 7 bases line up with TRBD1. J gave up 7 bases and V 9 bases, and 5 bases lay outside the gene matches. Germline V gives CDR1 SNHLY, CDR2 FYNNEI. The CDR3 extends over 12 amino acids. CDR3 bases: TGTGCCAGTCAGGGGGTCAACGGGGAGCTGTTTTTT. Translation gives CASQGVNGELFF.

As DNA, the CDR3 is TGTGCCAGCAGTTTATATCAACAGTCGAATGAAAAACTGTTTTTT. The encoded protein is CASSLYQQSNEKLFF. The rearrangement joins TRBV12-3 or TRBV12-4 to TRBJ1-4, with D unclear. The CDR3 has 15 residues. V was clipped by 2 bases and J by 5 bases, with 12 bases between them.

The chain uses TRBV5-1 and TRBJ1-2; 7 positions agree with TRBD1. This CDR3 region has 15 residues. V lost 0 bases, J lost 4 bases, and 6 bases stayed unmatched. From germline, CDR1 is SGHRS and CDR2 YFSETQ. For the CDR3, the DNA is TGCGCCAGCAGCTTGGGAGGACAGGTCCCCTATGGCTACACCTTC. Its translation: CASSLGGQVPYGYTF.

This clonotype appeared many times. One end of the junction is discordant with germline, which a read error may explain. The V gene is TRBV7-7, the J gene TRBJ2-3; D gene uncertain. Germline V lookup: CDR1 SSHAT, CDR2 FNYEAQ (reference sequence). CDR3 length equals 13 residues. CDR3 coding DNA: TGTGCTAGCAGCCCGAAGAGAACAGATACGCAGTATTTT. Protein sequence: CASSPKRTDTQYF.

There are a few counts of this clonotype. This CDR3 is CASSFRGRDKETQYF. CDR3 DNA sequence: TGTGCCAGCAGTTTCAGAGGAAGAGATAAAGAGACCCAGTACTTC. This chain connects TRBV12-3 or TRBV12-4 to TRBJ2-5; unclear D gene. The ends were cut back, 3 bases at V and 3 bases at J, with 14 bases in the middle. The CDR3 is made up of 15 amino acids.

DNA of the CDR3: TGTGCCAGCAGTACACAGGGGGCAGGCTATGGCTACACCTTC. Amino acid sequence: CASSTQGAGYGYTF. This chain links TRBV12-3 or TRBV12-4 with TRBJ1-2, with 9 bases identical to TRBD1. This CDR3 is 14 amino acids long. V trimming: 5 bases; J trimming: 4 bases; junction bases outside the gene matches: 5.

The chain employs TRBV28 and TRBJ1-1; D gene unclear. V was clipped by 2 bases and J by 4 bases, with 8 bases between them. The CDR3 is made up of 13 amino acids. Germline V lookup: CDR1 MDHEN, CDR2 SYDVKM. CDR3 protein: CASSLAQSTEAFF. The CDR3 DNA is TGTGCCAGCAGTTTAGCACAATCCACTGAAGCTTTCTTT.

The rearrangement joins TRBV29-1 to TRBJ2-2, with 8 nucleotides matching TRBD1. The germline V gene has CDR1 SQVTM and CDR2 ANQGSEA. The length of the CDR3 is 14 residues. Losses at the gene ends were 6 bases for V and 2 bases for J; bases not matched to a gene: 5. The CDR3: CSVYRGTNTGELFF. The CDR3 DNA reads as TGCAGCGTGTACAGGGGGACTAACACCGGGGAGCTGTTTTTT.

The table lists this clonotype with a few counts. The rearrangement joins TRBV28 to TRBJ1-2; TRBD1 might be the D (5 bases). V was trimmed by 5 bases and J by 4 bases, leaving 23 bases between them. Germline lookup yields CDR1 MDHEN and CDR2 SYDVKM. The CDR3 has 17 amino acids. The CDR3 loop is CASSPPPSRVRTYGYTF. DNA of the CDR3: TGTGCCAGCAGTCCACCGCCAAGCAGGGTTCGCACCTATGGCTACACCTTC.

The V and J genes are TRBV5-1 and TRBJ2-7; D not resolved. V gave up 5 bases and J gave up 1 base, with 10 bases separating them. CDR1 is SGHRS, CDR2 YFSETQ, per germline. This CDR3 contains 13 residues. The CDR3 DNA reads TGCGCCAGCAGGTCGGGTTCTTCCTACGAGCAGTACTTC. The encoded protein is CASRSGSSYEQYF.

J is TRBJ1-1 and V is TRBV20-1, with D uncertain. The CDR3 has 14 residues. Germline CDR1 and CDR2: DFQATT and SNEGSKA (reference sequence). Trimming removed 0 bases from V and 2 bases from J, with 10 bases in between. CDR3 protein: CSARDSGSNTEAFF. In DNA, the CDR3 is TGCAGTGCTAGAGATTCAGGCTCTAACACTGAAGCTTTCTTT.

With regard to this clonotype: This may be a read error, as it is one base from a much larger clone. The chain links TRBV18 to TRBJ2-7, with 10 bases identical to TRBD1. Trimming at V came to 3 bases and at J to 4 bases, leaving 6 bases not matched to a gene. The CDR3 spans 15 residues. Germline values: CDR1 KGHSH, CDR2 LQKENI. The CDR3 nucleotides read TGTGCCAGCTCACCCAATCGGGGACAGGGGTACGAGCAGTACTTC. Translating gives CASSPNRGQGYEQYF. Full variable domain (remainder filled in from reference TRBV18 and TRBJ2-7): NAGVMQNPRHLVRRRGQEARLRCSPMKGHSHVYWYRQLPEEGLKFMVYLQKENIIDESGMPKERFSAEFPKEGPSILRIQQVVRGDSAAYFCASSPNRGQGYEQYFGPGTRLTVT.

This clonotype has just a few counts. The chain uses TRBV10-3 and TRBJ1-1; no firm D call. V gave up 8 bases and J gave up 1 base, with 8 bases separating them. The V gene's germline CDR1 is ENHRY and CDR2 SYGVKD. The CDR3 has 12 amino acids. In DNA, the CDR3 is TGTGCCATCCGACCGACGAACACTGAAGCTTTCTTT. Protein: CAIRPTNTEAFF.

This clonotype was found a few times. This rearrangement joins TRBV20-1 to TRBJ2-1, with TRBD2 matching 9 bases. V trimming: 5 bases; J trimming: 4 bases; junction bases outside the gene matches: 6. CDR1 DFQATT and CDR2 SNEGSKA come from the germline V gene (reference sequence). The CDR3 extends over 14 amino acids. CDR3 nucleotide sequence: TGCAGTGCTTACATAGCGGGGGTATACAATGAGCAGTTCTTC. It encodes CSAYIAGVYNEQFF.

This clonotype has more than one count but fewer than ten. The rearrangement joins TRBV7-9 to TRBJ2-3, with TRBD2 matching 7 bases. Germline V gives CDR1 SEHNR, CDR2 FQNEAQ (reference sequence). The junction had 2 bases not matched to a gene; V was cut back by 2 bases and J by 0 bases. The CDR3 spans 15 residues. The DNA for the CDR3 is TGTGCCAGCAGCTTAATGCGGGGGAGCACAGATACGCAGTATTTT. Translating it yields CASSLMRGSTDTQYF. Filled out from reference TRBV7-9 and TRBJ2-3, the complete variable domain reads DTGVSQNPRHKITKRGQNVTFRCDPISEHNRLYWYRQTLGQGPEFLTYFQNEAQLEKSRLLSDRFSAERPKGSFSTLEIQRTEQGDSAMYLCASSLMRGSTDTQYFGPGTRLTVL.

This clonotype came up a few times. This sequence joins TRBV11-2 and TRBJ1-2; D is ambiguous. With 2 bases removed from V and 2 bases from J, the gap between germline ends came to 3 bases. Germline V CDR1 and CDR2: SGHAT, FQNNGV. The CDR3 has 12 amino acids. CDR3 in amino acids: CASSLQNYGYTF. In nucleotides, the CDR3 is TGTGCCAGCAGCTTACAGAACTATGGCTACACCTTC.

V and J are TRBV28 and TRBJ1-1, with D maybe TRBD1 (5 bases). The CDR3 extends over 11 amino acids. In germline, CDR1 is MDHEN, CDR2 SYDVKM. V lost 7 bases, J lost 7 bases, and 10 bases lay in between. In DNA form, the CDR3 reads TGTGCCAGCAATATAGACAGTGAAGCTTTCTTT. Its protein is CASNIDSEAFF. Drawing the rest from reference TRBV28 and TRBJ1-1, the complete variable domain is DVKVTQSSRYLVKRTGEKVFLECVQDMDHENMFWYRQDPGLGLRLIYFSYDVKMKEKGDIPEGYSVSREKKERFSLILESASTNQTSMYLCASNIDSEAFFGQGTRLTVV.

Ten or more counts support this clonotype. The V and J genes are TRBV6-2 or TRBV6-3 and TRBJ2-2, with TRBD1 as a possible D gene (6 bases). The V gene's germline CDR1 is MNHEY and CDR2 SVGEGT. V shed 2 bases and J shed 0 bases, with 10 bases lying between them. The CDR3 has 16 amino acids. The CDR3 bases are TGTGCCAGCAGTTACCCAGGGGCCTCGAACACCGGGGAGCTGTTTTTT. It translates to CASSYPGASNTGELFF.

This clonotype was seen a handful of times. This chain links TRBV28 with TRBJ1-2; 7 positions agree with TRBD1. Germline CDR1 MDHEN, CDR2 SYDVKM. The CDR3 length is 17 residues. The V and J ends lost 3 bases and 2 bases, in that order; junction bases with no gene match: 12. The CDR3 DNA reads TGTGCCAGCAGTTTTCGGGTAGGGGGCGTTCGCAACTATGGCTACACCTTC. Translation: CASSFRVGGVRNYGYTF.

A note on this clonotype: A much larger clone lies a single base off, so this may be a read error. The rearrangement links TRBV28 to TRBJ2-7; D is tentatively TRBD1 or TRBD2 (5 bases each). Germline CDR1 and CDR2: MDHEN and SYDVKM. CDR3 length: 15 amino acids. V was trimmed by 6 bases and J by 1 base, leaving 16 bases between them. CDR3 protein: CASSTPGQASYEQYF. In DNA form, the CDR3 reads TGTGCCAGCAGCACACCGGGGCAAGCGTCCTACGAGCAGTACTTC.

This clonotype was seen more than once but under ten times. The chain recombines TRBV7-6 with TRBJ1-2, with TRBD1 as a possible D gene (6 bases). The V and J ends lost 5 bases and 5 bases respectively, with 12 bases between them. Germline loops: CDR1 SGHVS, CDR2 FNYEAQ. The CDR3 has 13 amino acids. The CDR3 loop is CASSPGGPYGYTF. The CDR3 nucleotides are TGTGCCAGCAGCCCCGGGGGGCCTTATGGCTACACCTTC. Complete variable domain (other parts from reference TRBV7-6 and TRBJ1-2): GAGVSQSPRYKVTKRGQDVALRCDPISGHVSLYWYRQALGQGPEFLTYFNYEAQQDKSGLPNDRFSAERPEGSISTLTIQRTEQRDSAMYRCASSPGGPYGYTFGSGTRLTVV.